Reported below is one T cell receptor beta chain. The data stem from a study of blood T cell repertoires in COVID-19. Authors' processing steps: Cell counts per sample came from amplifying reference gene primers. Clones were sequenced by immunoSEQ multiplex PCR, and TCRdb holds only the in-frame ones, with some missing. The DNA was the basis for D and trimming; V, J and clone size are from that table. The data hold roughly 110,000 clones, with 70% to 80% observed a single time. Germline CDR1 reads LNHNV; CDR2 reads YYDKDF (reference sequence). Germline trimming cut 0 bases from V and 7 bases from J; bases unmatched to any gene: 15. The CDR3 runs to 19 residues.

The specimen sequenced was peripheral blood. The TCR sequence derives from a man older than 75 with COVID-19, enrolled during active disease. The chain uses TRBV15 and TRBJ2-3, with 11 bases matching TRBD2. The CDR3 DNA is TGTGCCACCAGCAGAGATATAGGGACTAGCGGAAGAGGCGAGAATACGCAGTATTTT. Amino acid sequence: CATSRDIGTSGRGENTQYF.